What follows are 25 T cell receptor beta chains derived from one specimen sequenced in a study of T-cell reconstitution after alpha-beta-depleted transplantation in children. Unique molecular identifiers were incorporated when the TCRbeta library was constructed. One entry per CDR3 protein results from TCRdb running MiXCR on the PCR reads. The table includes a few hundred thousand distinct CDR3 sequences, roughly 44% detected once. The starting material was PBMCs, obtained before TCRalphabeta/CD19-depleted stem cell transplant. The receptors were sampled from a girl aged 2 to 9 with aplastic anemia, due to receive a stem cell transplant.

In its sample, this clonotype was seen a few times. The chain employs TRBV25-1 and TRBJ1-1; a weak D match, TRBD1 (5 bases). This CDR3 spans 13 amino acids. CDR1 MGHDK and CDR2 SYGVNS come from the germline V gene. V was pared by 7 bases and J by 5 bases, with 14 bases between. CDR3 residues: CASNTQGITEAFF. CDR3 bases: TGTGCCAGCAACACTCAGGGTATTACTGAAGCTTTCTTT.

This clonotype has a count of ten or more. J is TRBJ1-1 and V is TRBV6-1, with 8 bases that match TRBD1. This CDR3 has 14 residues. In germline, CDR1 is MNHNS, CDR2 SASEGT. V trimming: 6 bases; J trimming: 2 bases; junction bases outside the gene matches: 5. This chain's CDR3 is CASSVQGVNTEAFF. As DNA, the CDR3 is TGTGCCAGCAGCGTACAGGGGGTAAACACTGAAGCTTTCTTT.

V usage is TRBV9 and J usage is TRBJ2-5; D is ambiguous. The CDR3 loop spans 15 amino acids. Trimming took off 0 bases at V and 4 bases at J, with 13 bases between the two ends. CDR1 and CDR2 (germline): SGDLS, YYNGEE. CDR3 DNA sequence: TGTGCCAGCAGCGTAGCCTCTTCACCAGTAGAGACCCAGTACTTC. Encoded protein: CASSVASSPVETQYF.

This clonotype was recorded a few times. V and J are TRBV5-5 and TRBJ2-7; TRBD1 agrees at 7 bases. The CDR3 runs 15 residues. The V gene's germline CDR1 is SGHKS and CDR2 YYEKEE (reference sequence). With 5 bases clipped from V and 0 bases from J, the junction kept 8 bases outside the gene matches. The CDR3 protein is CASRTQTGSSYEQYF. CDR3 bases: TGTGCCAGCAGAACCCAGACAGGGAGCTCCTACGAGCAGTACTTC.

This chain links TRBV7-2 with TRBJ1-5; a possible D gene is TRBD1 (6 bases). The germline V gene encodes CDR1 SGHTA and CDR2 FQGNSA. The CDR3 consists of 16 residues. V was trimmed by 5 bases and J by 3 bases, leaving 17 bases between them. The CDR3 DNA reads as TGTGCCAGCAGCCCCCAAGTGAGGGGGGACAATCAGCCCCAGCATTTT. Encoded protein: CASSPQVRGDNQPQHF.

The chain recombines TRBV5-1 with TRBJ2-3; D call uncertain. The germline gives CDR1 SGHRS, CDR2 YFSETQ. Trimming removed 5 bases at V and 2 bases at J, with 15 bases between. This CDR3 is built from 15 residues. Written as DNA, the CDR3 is TGCGCCAGCAGTCCCCTAGGTACGGTCACAGATACGCAGTATTTT. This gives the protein CASSPLGTVTDTQYF.

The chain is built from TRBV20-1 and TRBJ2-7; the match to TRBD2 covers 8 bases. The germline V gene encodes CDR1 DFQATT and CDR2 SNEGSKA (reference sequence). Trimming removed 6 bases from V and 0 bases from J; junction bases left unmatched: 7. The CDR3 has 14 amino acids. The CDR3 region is CSATERGTSYEQYF. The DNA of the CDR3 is TGCAGTGCCACGGAGCGGGGGACCTCCTACGAGCAGTACTTC.

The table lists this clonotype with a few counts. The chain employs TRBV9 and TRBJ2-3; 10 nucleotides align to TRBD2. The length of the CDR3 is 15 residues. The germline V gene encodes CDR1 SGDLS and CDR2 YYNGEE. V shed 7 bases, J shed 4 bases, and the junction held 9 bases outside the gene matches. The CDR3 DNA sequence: TGTGCCAGCGGTTCTCTGCTAGCGGGAGCAGATACGCAGTATTTT. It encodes CASGSLLAGADTQYF.

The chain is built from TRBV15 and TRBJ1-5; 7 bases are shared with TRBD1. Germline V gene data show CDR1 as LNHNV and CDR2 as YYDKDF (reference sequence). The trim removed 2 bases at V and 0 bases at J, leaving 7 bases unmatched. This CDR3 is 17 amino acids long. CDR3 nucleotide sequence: TGTGCCACCAGCAGACCACGGACAGGCCGTAGCAATCAGCCCCAGCATTTT. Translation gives CATSRPRTGRSNQPQHF.

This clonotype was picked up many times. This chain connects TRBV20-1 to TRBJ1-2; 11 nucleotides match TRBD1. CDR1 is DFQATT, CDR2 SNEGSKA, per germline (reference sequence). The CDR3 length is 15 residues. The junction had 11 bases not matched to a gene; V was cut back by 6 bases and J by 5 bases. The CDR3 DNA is TGCAGTGCCACCTCCGGGACAGGGGGTCCATATGGCTACACCTTC. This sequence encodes CSATSGTGGPYGYTF.

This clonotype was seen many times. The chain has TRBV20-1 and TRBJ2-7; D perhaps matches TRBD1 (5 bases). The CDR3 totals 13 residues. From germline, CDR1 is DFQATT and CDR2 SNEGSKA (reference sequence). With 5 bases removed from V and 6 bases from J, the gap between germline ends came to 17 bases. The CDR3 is CSAPDKGQSEQYF. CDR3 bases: TGCAGTGCTCCCGACAAGGGGCAATCCGAGCAGTACTTC.

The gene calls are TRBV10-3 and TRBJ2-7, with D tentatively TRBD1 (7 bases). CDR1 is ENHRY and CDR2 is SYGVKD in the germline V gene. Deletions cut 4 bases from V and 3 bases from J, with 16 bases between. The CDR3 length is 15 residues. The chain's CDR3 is CAISARNRGGYEQYF. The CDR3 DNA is TGTGCCATCAGTGCGCGGAACAGGGGAGGCTACGAGCAGTACTTC.

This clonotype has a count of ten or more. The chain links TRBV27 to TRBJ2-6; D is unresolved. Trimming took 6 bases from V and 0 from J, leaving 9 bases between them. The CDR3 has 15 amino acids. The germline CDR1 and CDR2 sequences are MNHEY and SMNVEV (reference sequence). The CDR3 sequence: CASSTSRSGANVLTF. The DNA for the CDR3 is TGTGCCAGCAGCACGTCCCGCTCTGGGGCCAACGTCCTGACTTTC.

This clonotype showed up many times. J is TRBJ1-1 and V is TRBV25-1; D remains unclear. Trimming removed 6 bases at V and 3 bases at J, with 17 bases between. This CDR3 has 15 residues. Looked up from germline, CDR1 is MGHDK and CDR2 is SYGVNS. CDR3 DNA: TGTGCCAGCAGGCTAGCTGGGAGCGATTACACTGAAGCTTTCTTT. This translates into CASRLAGSDYTEAFF.

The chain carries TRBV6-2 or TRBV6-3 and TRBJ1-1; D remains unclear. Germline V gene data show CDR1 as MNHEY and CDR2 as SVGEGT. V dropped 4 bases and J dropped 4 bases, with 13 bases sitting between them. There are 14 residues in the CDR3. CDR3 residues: CASSFHGRGTEAFF. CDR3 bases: TGTGCCAGCAGTTTTCATGGACGGGGCACTGAAGCTTTCTTT.

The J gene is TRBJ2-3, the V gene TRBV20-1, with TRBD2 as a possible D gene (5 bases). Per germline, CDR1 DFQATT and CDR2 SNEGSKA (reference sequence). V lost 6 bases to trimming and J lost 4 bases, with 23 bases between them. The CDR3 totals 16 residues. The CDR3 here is CSAPTGNSGGPDTQYF. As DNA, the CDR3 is TGCAGTGCCCCAACTGGGAATTCTGGCGGGCCAGATACGCAGTATTTT.

The chain's CDR3 is CASSWGLAREQFF. CDR3 nucleotide sequence: TGTGCCAGCAGCTGGGGACTAGCACGGGAGCAGTTCTTC. The chain is built from TRBV5-5 and TRBJ2-1; TRBD2 aligns across 9 bases. The CDR3 sequence is 13 residues long. The germline V gene encodes CDR1 SGHKS and CDR2 YYEKEE (reference sequence). The ends lost 3 bases at V and 10 bases at J; junction bases unmatched: 5.

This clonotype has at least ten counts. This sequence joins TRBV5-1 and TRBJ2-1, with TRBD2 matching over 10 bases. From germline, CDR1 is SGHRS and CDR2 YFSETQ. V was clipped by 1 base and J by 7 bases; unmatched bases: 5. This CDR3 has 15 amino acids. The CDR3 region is CASSLLAGVSNEQFF. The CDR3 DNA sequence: TGCGCCAGCAGCTTGCTAGCGGGAGTTTCGAATGAGCAGTTCTTC. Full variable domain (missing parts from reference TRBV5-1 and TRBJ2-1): KAGVTQTPRYLIKTRGQQVTLSCSPISGHRSVSWYQQTPGQGLQFLFEYFSETQRNKGNFPGRFSGRQFSNSRSEMNVSTLELGDSALYLCASSLLAGVSNEQFFGPGTRLTVL.

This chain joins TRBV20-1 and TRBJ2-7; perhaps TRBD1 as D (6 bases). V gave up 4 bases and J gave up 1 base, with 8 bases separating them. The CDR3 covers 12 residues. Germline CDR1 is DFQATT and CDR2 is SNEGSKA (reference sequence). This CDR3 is CSAKGGSYEQYF. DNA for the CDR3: TGCAGTGCTAAAGGGGGTTCCTACGAGCAGTACTTC.

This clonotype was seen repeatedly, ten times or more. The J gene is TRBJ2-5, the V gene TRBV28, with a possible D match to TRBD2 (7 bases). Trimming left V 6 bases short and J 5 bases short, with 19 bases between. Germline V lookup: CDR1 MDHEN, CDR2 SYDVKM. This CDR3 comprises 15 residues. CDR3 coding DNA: TGTGCCAGCAGACTGGGGGGGCCACGCGGGGAGACCCAGTACTTC. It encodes CASRLGGPRGETQYF.

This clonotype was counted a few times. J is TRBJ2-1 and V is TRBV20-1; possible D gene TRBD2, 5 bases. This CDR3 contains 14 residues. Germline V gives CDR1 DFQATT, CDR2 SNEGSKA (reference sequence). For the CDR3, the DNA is TGCAGCGCCAGCCGAGGGCAGGCTAACAATGAGCAGTTCTTC. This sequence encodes CSASRGQANNEQFF.

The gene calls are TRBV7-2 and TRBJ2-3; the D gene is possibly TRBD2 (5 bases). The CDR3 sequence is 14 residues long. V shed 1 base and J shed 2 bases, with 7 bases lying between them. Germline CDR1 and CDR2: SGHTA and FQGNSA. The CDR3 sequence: CASSLVRATDTQYF. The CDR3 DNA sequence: TGTGCCAGCAGCTTAGTGAGGGCCACAGATACGCAGTATTTT.

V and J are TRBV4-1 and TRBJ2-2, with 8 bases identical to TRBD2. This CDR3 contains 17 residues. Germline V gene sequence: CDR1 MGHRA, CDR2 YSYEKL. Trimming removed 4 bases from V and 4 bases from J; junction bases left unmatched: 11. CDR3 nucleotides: TGCGCCAGCAGCCTTGGCTTTTTGGCGGGGGGCACCGGGGAGCTGTTTTTT. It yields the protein CASSLGFLAGGTGELFF.

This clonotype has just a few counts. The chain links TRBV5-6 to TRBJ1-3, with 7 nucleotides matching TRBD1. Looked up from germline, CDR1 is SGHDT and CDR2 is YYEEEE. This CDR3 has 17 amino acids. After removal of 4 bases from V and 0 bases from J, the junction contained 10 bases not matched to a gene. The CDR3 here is CASSSGTVLLSGNTIYF. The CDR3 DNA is TGTGCCAGCAGCAGCGGGACAGTCCTCCTCTCTGGAAACACCATATATTTT.

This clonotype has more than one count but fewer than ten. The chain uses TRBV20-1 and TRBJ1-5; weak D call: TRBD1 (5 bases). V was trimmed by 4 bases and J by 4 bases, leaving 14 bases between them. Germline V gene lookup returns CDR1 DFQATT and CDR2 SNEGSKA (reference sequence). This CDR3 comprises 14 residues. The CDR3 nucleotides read TGCAGTGCTACCCTTATTCAGGGAAATCAGCCCCAGCATTTT. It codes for CSATLIQGNQPQHF.